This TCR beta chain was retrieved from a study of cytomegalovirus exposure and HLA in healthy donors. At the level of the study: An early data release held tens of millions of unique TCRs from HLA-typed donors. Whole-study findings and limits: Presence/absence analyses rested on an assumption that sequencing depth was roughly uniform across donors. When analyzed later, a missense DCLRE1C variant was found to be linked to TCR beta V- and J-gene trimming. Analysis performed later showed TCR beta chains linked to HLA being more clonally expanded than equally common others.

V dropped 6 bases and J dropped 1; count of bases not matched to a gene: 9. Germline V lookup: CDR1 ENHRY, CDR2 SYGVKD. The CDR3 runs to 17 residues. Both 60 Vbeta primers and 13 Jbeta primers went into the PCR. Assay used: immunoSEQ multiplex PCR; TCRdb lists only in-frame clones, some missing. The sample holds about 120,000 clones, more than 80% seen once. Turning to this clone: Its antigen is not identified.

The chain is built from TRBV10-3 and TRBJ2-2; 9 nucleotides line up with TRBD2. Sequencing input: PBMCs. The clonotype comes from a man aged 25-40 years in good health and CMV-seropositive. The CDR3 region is CAIRGSGGSENTGELFF. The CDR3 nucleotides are TGTGCCATCAGAGGTAGCGGGGGTTCGGAGAACACCGGGGAGCTGTTTTTT.